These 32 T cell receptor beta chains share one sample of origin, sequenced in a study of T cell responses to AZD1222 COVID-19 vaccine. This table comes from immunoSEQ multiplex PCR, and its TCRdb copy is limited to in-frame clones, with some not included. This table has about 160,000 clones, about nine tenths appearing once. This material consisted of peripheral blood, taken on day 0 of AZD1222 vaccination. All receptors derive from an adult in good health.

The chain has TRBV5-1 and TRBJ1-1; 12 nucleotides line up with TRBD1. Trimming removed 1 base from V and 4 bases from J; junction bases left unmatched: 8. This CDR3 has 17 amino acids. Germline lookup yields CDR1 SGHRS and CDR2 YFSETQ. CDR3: CASSLRGDRGLSTEAFF. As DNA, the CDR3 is TGCGCCAGCAGCTTGAGAGGGGACAGGGGGCTGAGCACTGAAGCTTTCTTT.

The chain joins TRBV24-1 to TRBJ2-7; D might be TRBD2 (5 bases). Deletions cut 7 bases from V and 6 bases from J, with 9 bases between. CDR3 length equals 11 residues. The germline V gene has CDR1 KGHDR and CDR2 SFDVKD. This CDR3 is CATSRGFEQYF. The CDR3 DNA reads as TGTGCCACCAGCAGAGGGTTCGAGCAGTACTTC.

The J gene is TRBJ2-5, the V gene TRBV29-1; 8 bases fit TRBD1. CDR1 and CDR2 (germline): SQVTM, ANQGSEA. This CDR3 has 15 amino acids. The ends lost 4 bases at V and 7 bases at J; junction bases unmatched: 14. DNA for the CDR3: TGCAGCGTTGGAAGGACAGGGTATGACCAGGGGACCCAGTACTTC. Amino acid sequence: CSVGRTGYDQGTQYF.

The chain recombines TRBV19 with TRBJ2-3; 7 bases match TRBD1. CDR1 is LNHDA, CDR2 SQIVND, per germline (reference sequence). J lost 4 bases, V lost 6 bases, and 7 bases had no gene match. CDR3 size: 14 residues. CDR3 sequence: CASSPTGSADTQYF. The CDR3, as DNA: TGTGCCAGTAGCCCGACAGGGAGCGCAGATACGCAGTATTTT.

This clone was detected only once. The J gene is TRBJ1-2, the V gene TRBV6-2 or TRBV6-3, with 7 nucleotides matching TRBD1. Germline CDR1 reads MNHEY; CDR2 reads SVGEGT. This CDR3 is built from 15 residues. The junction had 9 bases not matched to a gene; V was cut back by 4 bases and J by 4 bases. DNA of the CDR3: TGTGCCAGCAGTTCACAGGGGCCGTTCCTCTATGGCTACACCTTC. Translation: CASSSQGPFLYGYTF.

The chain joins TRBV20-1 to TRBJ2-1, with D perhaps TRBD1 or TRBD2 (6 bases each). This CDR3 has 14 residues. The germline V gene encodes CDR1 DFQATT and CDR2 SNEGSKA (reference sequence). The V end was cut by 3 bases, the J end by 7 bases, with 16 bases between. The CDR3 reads CSASKRGGINEQFF. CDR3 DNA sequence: TGCAGTGCTAGTAAAAGAGGGGGGATTAATGAGCAGTTCTTC.

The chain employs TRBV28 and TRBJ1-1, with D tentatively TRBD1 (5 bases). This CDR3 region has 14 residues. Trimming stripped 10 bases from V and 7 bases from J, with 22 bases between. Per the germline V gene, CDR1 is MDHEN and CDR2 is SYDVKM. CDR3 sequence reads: CATGSGGDVGEAFF. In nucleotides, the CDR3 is TGTGCCACCGGGAGTGGGGGGGACGTCGGTGAAGCTTTCTTT.

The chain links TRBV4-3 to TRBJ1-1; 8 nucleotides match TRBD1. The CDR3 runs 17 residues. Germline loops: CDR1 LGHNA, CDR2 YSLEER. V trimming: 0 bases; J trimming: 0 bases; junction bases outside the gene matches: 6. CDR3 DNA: TGCGCCAGCAGCCAAGAGTCGACAGGGGTCATGAACACTGAAGCTTTCTTT. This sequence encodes CASSQESTGVMNTEAFF.

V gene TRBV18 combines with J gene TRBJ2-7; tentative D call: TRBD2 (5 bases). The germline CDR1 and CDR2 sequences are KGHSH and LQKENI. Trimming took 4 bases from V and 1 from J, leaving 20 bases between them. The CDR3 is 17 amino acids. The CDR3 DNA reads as TGTGCCAGCTCACGCTCCTCGATCCCACGGAGGTCCTACGAGCAGTACTTC. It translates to CASSRSSIPRRSYEQYF.

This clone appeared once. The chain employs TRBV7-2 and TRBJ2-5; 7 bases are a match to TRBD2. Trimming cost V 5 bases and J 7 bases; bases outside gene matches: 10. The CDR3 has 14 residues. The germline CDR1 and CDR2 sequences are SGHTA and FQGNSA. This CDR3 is CASSQRAGAPTQYF. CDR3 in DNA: TGTGCCAGCAGCCAGAGGGCGGGAGCCCCGACCCAGTACTTC.

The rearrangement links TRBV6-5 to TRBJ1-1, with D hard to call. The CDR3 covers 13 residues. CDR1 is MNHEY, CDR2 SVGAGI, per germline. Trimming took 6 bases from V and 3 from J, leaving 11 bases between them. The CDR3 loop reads CASRDYSDTEAFF. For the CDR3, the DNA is TGTGCCAGCAGGGATTACAGCGACACTGAAGCTTTCTTT.

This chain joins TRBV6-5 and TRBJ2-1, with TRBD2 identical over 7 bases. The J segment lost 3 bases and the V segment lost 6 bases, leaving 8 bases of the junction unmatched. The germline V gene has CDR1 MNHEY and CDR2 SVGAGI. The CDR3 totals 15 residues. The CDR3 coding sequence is TGTGCCAGCAGACCTTGGGGAGGGAGCTACAATGAGCAGTTCTTC. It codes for CASRPWGGSYNEQFF.

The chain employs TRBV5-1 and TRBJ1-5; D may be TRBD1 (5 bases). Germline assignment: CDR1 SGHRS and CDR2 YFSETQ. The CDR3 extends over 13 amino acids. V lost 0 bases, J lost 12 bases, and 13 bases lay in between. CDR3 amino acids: CASSLDSDSYQHF. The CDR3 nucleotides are TGCGCCAGCAGCTTGGACTCTGACAGTTACCAGCATTTT.

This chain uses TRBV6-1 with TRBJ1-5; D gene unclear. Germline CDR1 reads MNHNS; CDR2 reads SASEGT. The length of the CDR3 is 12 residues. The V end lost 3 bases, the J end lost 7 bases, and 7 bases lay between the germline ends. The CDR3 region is CASSESGQPQHF. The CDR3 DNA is TGTGCCAGCAGTGAGTCTGGGCAGCCCCAGCATTTT.

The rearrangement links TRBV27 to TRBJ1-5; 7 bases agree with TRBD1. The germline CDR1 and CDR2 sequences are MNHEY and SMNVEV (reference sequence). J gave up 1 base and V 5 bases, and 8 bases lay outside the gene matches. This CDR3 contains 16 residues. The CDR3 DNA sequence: TGTGCCAGCAGTCCCAGACAGGGAACGAGCAATCAGCCCCAGCATTTT. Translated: CASSPRQGTSNQPQHF.

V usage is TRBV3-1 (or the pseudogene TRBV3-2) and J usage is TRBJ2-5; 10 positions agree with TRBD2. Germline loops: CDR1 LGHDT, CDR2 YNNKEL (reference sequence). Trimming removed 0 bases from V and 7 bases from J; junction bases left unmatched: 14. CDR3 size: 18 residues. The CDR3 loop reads CASSQEGMVGSGRSTQYF. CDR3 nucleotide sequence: TGTGCCAGCAGCCAAGAAGGAATGGTGGGTAGCGGGAGGTCGACCCAGTACTTC.

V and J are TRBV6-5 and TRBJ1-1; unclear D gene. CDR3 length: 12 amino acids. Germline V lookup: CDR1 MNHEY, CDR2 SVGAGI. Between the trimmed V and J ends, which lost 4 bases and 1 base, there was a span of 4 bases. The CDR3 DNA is TGTGCCAGCAGTTCGGCGAACACTGAAGCTTTCTTT. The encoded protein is CASSSANTEAFF.

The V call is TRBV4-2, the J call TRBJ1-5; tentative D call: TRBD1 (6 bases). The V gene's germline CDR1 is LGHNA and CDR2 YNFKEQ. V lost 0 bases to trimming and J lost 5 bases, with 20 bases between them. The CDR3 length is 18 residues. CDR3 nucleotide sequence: TGTGCCAGCAGCCAAGACAGAGATTGGACAGTCGGTCATCAGCCCCAGCATTTT. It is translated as CASSQDRDWTVGHQPQHF.

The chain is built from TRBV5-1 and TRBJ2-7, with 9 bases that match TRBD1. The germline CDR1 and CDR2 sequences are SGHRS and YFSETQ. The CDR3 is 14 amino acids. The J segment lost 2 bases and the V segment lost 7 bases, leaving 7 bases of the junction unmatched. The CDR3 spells CASGQGQGPYEQYF. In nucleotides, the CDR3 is TGCGCCAGCGGTCAGGGACAGGGACCCTACGAGCAGTACTTC.

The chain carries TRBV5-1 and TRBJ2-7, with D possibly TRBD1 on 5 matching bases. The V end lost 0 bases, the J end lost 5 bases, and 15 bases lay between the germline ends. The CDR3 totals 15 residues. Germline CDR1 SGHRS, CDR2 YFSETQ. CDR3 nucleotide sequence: TGCGCCAGCAGCTTGGGCCGACAGCGTAGCCACGAGCAGTACTTC. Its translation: CASSLGRQRSHEQYF.

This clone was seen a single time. The CDR3 reads CASSPKGGVEQYF. In nucleotides, the CDR3 is TGTGCCAGCAGCCCGAAGGGAGGGGTGGAGCAGTACTTC. V usage is TRBV7-3 and J usage is TRBJ2-7; 7 positions agree with TRBD2. The CDR3 is made up of 13 amino acids. With 5 bases clipped from V and 7 bases from J, the junction kept 8 bases outside the gene matches. Looked up from germline, CDR1 is SGHTA and CDR2 is FQGTGA.

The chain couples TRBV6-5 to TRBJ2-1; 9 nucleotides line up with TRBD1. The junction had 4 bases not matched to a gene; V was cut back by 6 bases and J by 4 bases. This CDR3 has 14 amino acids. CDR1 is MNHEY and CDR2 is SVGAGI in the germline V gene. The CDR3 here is CASSPTGGYNEQFF. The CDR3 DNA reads TGTGCCAGCAGCCCGACAGGGGGATACAATGAGCAGTTCTTC.

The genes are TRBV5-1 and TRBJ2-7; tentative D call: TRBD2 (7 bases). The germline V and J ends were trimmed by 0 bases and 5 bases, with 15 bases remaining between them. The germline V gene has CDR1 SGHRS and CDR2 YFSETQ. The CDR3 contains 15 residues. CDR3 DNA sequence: TGCGCCAGCAGCTTGGTCGGGGGGCGGTGGGACGAGCAGTACTTC. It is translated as CASSLVGGRWDEQYF.

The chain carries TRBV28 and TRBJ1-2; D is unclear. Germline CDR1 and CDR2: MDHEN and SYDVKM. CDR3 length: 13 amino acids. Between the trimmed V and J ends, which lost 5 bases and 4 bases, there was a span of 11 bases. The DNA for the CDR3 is TGTGCCAGCAGTCCCCCTTTGGGCTATGGCTACACCTTC. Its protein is CASSPPLGYGYTF.

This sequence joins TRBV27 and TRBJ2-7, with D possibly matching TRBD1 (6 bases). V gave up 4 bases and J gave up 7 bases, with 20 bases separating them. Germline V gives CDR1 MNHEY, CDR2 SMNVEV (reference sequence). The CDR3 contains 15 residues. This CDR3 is CASSSTGTYGEEQYF. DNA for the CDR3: TGTGCCAGCAGTTCAACCGGGACATACGGCGAGGAGCAGTACTTC.

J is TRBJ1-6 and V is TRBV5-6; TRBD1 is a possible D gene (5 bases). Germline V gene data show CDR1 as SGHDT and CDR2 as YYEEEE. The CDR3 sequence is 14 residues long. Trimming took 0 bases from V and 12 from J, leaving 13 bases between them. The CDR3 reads CASSLDRGRGPLHF. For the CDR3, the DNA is TGTGCCAGCAGCTTGGACCGGGGTAGGGGACCCCTCCACTTT.

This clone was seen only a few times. The CDR3 nucleotides read TGTGCCAGCAGCCTGGACAGTGGAATCGGCTACACCTTC. This gives the protein CASSLDSGIGYTF. J is TRBJ1-2 and V is TRBV7-9; TRBD1 might be the D (6 bases). The CDR3 length is 13 residues. The germline CDR1 and CDR2 sequences are SEHNR and FQNEAQ (reference sequence). Between the trimmed V and J ends, which lost 5 bases and 8 bases, there was a span of 15 bases.

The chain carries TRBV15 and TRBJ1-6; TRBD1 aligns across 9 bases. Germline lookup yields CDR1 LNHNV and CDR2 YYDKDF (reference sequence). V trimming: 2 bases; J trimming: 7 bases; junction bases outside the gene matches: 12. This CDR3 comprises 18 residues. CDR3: CATSRTGTGNNWNSPLHF. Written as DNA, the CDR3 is TGTGCCACCAGCAGAACCGGGACAGGGAATAATTGGAATTCACCCCTCCACTTT.

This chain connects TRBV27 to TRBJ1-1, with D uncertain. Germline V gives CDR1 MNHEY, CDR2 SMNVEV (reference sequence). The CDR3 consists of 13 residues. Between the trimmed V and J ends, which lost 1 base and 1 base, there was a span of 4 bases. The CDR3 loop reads CASSLWGNTEAFF. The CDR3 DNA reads TGTGCCAGCAGTTTATGGGGGAACACTGAAGCTTTCTTT.

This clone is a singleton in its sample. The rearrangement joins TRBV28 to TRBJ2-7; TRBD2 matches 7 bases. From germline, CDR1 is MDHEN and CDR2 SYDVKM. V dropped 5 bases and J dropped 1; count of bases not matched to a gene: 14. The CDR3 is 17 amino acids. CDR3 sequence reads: CASSPLVGAGKSYEQYF. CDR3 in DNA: TGTGCCAGCAGTCCCTTAGTAGGAGCGGGAAAGTCCTACGAGCAGTACTTC.

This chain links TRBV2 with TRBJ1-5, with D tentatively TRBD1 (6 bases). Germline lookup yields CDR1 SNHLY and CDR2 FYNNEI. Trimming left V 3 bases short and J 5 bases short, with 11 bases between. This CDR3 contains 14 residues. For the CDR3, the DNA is TGTGCCAGCAGTGAGAAAAGGACAGATCAGCCCCAGCATTTT. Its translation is CASSEKRTDQPQHF.

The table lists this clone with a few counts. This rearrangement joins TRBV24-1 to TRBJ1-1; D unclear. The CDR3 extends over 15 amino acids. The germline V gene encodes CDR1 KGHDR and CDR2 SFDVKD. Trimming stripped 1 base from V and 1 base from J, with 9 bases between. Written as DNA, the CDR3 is TGTGCCACCAGTGATTTTGGAAAAGCGAACACTGAAGCTTTCTTT. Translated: CATSDFGKANTEAFF.